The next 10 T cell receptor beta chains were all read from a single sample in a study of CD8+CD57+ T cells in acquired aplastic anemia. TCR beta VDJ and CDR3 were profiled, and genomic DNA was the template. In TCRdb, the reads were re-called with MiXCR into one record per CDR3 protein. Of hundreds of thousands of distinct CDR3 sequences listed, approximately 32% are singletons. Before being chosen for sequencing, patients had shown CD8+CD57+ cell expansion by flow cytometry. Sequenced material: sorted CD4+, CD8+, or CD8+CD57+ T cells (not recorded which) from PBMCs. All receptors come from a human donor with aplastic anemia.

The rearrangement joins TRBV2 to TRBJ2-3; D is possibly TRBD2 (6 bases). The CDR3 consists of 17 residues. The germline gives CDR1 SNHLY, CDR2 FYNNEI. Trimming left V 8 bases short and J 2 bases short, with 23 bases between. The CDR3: CASLGTPTSWSTDTQYF. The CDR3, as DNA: TGTGCCAGCCTCGGGACTCCTACCTCGTGGTCCACAGATACGCAGTATTTT.

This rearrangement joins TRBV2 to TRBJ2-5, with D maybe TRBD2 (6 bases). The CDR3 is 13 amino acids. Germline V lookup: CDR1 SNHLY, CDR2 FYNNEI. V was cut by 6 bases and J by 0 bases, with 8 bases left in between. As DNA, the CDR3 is TGTGCCAGCAGCCGGGAGCACCAAGAGACCCAGTACTTC. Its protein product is CASSREHQETQYF.

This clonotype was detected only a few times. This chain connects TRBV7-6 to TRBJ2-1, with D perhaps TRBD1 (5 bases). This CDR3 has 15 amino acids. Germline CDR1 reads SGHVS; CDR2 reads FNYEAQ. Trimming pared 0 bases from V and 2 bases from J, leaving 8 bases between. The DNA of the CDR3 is TGTGCCAGCAGCTTAGCGCTACAGGCCTACAATGAGCAGTTCTTC. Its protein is CASSLALQAYNEQFF. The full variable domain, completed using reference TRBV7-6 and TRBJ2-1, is GAGVSQSPRYKVTKRGQDVALRCDPISGHVSLYWYRQALGQGPEFLTYFNYEAQQDKSGLPNDRFSAERPEGSISTLTIQRTEQRDSAMYRCASSLALQAYNEQFFGPGTRLTVL.

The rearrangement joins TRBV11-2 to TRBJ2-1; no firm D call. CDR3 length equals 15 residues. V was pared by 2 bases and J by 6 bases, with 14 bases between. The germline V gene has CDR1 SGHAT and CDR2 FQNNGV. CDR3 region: CASSLSEVRPNEQFF. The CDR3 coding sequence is TGTGCCAGCAGCTTAAGTGAGGTTAGGCCCAATGAGCAGTTCTTC.

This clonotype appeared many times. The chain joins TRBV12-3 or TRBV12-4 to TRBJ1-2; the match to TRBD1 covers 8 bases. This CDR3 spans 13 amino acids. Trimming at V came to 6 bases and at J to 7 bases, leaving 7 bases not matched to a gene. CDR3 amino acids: CASSHGQGGGYTF. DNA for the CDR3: TGTGCCAGCAGCCACGGACAGGGCGGTGGCTACACCTTC.

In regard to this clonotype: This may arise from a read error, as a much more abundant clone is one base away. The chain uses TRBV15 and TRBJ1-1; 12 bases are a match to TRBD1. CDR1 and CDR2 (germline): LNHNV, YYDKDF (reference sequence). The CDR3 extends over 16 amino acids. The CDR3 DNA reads TGTGCCACCAGCAGAGCTACCGGGACAGGGGGCACTGAAGCTTCCTTT. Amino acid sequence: CATSRATGTGGTEASF.

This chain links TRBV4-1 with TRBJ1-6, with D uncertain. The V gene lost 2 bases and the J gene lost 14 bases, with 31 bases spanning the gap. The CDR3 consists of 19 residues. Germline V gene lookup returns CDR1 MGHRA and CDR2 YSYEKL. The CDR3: CASSQFPRVVSVYTSALHF. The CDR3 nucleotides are TGCGCCAGCAGCCAATTCCCACGAGTAGTTTCGGTGTATACCTCAGCCCTCCACTTT.

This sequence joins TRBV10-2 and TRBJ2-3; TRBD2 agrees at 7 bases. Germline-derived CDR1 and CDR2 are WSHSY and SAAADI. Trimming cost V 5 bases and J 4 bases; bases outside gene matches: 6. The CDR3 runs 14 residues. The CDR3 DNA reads TGCGCCAGCAGTACTAGCGTAGTCGCAGATACGCAGTATTTT. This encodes CASSTSVVADTQYF.

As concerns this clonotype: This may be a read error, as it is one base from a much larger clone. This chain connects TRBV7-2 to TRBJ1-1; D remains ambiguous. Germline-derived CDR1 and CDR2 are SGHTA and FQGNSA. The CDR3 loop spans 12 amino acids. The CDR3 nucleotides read TGTGCCAGCAGCTTACTGAACTCTGAAGCTTTCTTT. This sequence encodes CASSLLNSEAFF.

The CDR3 sequence is CASSLEGRGGTDTQYF. In DNA, the CDR3 is TGTGCCAGCAGCTTAGAAGGTCGGGGGGGCACAGATACGCAGTATTTT. The chain has TRBV7-2 and TRBJ2-3; 7 bases map to TRBD2. With 1 base clipped from V and 1 base from J, the junction kept 5 bases outside the gene matches. This CDR3 region has 16 residues. The germline V gene encodes CDR1 SGHTA and CDR2 FQGNSA.